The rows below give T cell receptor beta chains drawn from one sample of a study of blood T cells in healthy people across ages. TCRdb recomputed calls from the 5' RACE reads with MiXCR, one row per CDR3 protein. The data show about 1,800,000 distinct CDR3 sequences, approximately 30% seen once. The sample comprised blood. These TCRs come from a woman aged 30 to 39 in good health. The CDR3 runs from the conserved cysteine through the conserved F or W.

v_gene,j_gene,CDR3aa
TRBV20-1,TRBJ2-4,CSARDLAGGAKNIQYF
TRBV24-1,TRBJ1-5,CATGGNQPQHF
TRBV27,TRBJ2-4,CASSLETGDKNIQYF
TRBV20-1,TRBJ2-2,CSARASADRAGELFF
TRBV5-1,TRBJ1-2,CASGIFEPRDGYTF
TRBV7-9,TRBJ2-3,CASSPIADTQYF
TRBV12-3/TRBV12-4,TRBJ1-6,CASSPRVGELTPLHF
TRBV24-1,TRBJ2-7,CATSDPDSTGGVEQYF
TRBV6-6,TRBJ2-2,CASSYTAEYGELFF
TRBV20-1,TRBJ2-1,CSGIGDSNEQFF
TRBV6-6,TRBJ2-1,CASSYDRDEQFF
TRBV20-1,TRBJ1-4,CSARSGTVNEKRFF
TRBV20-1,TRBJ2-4,CSATRARQGLANIQYF
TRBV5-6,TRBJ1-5,CASSSTDSPAQPQHF
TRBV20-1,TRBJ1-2,CSPRSGDYGYTF
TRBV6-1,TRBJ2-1,CASSEARPTYNEQFF
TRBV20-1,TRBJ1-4,CSATPMVATNEKLFF
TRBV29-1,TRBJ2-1,CSVDLRTVTYNEQFF
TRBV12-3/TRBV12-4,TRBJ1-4,CASSLLYEANEKLFF
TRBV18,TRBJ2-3,CASSPLRSTDTQYF
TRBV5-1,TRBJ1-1,CASGSQGTTEAFF
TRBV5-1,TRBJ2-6,CASSLLGANTEAF
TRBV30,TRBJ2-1,CAWNWRLEQFF
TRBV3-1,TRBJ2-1,CASSPRLAGTGNEQFF
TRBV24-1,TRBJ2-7,CATSPGEFHEQYF
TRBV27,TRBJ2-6,CATSKGGTGANVLTF
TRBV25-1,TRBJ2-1,CASTSGAGGGGEQFF
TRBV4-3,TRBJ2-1,CASSSSLGSSYNEQFF
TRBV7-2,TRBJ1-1,CASSHRDRSTKGLNTEAFF
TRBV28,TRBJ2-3,CASRPYLGTSGTTDTQYF
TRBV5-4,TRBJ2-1,CASSFFISYNEQFF
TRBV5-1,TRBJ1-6,CASSLDGGSNSPLHF
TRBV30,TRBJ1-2,CAWSAQVGGNYGYTF
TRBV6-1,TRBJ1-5,CASREGQYYSNQPQHF
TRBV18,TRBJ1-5,CASSPGYANQPQHF
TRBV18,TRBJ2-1,CASSGPRTDEQFF
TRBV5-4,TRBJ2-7,CASSPPGQARYEQYF
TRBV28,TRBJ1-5,CASRTRRYSNQPQHF
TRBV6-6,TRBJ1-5,CASSYSIGGNQPQHF
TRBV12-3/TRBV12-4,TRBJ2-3,CASNRDTKTDTQYF
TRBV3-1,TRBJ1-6,CASSHSGSDSPLHF
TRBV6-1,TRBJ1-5,CASRLWGRGQPQHF
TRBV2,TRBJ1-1,CASRPSGASSKGPDRSEAFF
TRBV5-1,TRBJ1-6,CASSLEVDSPLHF
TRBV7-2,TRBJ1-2,CASSLTRTNYTF
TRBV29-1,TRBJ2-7,CSVETSGTTYEQYF
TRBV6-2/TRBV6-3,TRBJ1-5,CASSRGVNSNQPQHF
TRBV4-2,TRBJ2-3,CASSQEVDTQYF
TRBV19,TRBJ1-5,CASSAPGTGNQPQHF
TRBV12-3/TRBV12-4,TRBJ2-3,CASRVWVVEDTQYF
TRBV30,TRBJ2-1,CAWELAGARVNEQFF
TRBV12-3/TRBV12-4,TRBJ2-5,CASNPGQGGETQYF
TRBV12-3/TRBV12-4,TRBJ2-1,CASSQEGGPYNEQFF
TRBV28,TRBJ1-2,CASSSFGRDRDGYTF
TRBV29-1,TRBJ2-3,CSVDRTSGGPGSSDTQYF
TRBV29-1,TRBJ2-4,CSVGGLVKNIQYF
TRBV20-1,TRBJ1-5,CSASGGKTSNQPQHF